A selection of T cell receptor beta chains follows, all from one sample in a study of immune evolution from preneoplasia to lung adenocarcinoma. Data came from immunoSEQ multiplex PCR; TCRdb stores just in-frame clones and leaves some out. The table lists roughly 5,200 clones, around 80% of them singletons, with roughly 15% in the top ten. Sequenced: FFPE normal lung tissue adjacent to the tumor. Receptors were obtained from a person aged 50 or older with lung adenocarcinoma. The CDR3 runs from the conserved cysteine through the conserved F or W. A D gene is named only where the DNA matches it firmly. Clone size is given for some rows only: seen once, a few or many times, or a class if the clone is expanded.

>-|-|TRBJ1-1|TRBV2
TGTGCCAGCAGCATGGAGGGGGGAGGTGCTTTCTTT
CASSMEGGGAFF
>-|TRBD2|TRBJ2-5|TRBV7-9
TGTGCCAGCAGCTTCGTAGTGGGAGGGGAGCGCAAACTAGAAGAGACCCAGTACTTC
CASSFVVGGERKLEETQYF
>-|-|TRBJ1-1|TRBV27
TGTGCCAGCAGTTTAAGGAGGGAGGCTTCAGCTTTCTTT
CASSLRREASAFF
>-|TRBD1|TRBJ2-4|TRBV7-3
TGTGCCAGCAGCCTCGGGACAGGAAACATTCAGTACTTC
CASSLGTGNIQYF
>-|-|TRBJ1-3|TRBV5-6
TGTGCCAGCAACGTCGGGACGCAGAGCTCTGGAAACACCATATATTTT
CASNVGTQSSGNTIYF
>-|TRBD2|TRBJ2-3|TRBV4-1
TGCGCCAGCAGCCAAGATCGGACTAGCGGGACGTATACGCAGTATTTT
CASSQDRTSGTYTQYF
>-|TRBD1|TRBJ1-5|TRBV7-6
TGTGCCAGCAGCTTAGGGACAGGGAGCAATCAGCCCCAGCATTTT
CASSLGTGSNQPQHF
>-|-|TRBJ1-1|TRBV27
TGTGCCAGCAGCCATCCCGGGGGAAGCACTGAAGCTTTCTTT
CASSHPGGSTEAFF
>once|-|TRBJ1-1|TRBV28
TGTGCCAGCAGGTCGAACACTGAAGCTTTCTTT
CASRSNTEAFF
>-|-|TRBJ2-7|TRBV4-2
TGTGCCAGCAGCCAAACCGGGGTAGCGGACTCCTACGAGCAGTACTTC
CASSQTGVADSYEQYF
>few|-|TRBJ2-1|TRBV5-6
TGTGCCAGCAGCCTCCTTGACAAGGTTGATAATGAGCAGTTCTTC
CASSLLDKVDNEQFF
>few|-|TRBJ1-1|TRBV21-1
TGTGCCAGCAGCCGGGTAGAGACAGGGTTCGAGGTAATGAACACTGAAGCTTTCTTT
CASSRVETGFEVMNTEAFF
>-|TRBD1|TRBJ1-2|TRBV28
TGTGCCAGCAGGACAGGGGTGATGTATGGCTACACCTTC
CASRTGVMYGYTF
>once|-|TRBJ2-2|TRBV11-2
TGTGCCAGCAGCCGGACAAACACCGGGGAGCTGTTTTTT
CASSRTNTGELFF
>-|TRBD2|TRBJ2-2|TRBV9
TGTGCCAGCAGCGTCATAGCGGGAGGCTCGTCGAACACCGGGGAGCTGTTTTTT
CASSVIAGGSSNTGELFF
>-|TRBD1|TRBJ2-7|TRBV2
TGTGCCAGCAGTGAGGGACAGTACTACGAGCAGTACTTC
CASSEGQYYEQYF
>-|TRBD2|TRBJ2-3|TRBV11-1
TGTGCCAGCAGCTTAGATAGCGGGAGAGGACGGACAGATACGCAGTATTTT
CASSLDSGRGRTDTQYF
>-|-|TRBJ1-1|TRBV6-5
-
CASSSSYPGSTEAFF
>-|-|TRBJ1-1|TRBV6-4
TGTGCCAGCAGTGAAATGCCGGGGACTGAAGCTTTCTTT
CASSEMPGTEAFF
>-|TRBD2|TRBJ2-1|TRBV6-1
TGTGCCAGCCGGGACTACGTTAATGAGCAGTTCTTC
CASRDYVNEQFF
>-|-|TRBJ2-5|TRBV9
TGTGCCAGCAGCGTAGGAGGGGGGGCGCGGGAGACCCAGTACTTC
CASSVGGGARETQYF
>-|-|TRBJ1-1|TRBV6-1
TGTGCCAGCAGTGTCTTACAATCGAACACTGAAGCTTTCTTT
CASSVLQSNTEAFF
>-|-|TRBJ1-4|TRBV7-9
TGTGCCAGCAGCGTCAGTGAAAAACTGTTTTTT
CASSVSEKLFF
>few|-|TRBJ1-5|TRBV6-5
TGTGCCAGCAGTTACTCGGTGGGAGGCAATCAGCCCCAGCATTTT
CASSYSVGGNQPQHF
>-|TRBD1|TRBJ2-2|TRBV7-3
TGTGCCAGCAGCCAGGGGACAGCAGGGGGCGTAGACACCGGGGAGCTGTTTTTT
CASSQGTAGGVDTGELFF
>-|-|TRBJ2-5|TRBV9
TGTGCCAGCAGCGTTCTGGATGGACAACAGCAAGAGACCCAGTACTTC
CASSVLDGQQQETQYF